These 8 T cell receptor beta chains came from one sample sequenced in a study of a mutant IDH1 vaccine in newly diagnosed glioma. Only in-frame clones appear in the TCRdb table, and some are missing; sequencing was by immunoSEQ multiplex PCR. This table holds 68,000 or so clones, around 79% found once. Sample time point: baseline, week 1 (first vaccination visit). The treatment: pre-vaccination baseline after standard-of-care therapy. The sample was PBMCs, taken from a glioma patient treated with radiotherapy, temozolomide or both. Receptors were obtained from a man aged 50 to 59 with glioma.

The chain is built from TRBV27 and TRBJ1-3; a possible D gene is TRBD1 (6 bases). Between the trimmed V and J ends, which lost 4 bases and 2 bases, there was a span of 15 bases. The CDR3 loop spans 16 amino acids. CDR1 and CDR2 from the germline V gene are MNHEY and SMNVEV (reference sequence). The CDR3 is CASSSFRGATGNTIYF. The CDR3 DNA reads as TGTGCCAGCAGTTCCTTCAGGGGCGCGACTGGAAACACCATATATTTT.

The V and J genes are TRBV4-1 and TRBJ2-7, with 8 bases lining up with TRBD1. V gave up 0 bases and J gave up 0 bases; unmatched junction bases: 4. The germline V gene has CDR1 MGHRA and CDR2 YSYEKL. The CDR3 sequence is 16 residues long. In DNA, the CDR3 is TGCGCCAGCAGCCAAGATGGGACAGGAAGCTCCTACGAGCAGTACTTC. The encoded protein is CASSQDGTGSSYEQYF.

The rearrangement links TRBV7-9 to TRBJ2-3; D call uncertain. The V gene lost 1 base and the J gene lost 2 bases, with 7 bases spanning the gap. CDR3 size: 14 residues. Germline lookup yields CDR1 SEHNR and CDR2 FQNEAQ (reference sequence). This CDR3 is CASSLVGNTDTQYF. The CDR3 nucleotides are TGTGCCAGCAGCTTAGTAGGGAACACAGATACGCAGTATTTT. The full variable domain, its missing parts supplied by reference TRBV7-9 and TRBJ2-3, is DTGVSQNPRHKITKRGQNVTFRCDPISEHNRLYWYRQTLGQGPEFLTYFQNEAQLEKSRLLSDRFSAERPKGSFSTLEIQRTEQGDSAMYLCASSLVGNTDTQYFGPGTRLTVL.

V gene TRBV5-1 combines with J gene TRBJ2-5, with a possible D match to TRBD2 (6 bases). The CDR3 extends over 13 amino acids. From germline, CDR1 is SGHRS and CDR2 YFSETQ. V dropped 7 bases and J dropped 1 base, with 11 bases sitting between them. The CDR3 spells CASAAGGQETQYF. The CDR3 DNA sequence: TGCGCCAGCGCTGCCGGGGGCCAAGAGACCCAGTACTTC.

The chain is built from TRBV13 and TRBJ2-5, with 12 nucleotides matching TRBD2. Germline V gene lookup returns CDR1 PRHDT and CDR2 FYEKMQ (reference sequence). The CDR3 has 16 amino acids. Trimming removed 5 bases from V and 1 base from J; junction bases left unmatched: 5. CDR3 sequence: CASSHKTSGGQETQYF. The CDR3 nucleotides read TGTGCCAGCAGCCATAAGACTAGCGGGGGCCAAGAGACCCAGTACTTC.

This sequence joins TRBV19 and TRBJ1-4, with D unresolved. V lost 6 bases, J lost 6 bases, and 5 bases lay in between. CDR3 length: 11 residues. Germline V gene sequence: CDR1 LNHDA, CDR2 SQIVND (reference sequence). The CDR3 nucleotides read TGTGCCAGTAGGGTCGATGAAAAACTGTTTTTT. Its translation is CASRVDEKLFF.

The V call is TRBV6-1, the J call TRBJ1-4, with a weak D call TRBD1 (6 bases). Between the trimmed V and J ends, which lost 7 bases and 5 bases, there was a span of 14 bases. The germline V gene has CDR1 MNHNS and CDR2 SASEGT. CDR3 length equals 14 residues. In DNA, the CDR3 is TGTGCCAGCACCTCACAGGGCCCGAATGAAAAACTGTTTTTT. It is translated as CASTSQGPNEKLFF.

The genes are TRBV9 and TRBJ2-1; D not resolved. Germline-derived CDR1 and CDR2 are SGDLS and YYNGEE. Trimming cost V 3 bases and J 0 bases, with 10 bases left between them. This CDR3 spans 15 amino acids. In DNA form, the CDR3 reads TGTGCCAGCAGCGCTTATAGGAGCTCCTACAATGAGCAGTTCTTC. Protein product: CASSAYRSSYNEQFF.